What follows describes a single TCR beta chain. Its target is not known. This could be a read error, since a much larger clone is one nucleotide away. These data belong to a study of breast tumors, draining lymph nodes, adjacent tissues. Overall study findings and caveats: Tumor repertoires ranked between lymph nodes and nontumor tissue in diversity, with V and J gene preferences. The lymph node origin of tumor T cells was framed as consistent with a hypothesis, not demonstrated.

This CDR3 comprises 15 residues. Losses at the gene ends were 6 bases for V and 7 bases for J; bases not matched to a gene: 9. The V gene's germline CDR1 is LGHNA and CDR2 YNFKEQ. TCRdb recomputed calls from the multiplex PCR reads with MiXCR, one row per CDR3 protein. The sample has around 290,000 distinct CDR3 sequences; 30% are singletons. Breast cancer patients provided tissue from their axillary draining lymph nodes. Source material: axillary lymph node tissue. This clonotype originated in a female donor with breast cancer. Some clones in this sample may be carry-over from other donors' samples. J is TRBJ2-1 and V is TRBV4-2, with 10 bases fitting TRBD2. The CDR3: CASRRTSGKGNEQFF. Here the CDR3 DNA reads TGTGCCAGCAGGCGAACTAGCGGGAAAGGGAATGAGCAGTTCTTC.